One sample yielded the 14 T cell receptor beta chains listed below, sequenced in a study of response to subunit inactivated influenza vaccine. TCRdb re-derived calls from the RT-PCR reads in MiXCR, one entry per CDR3 protein. Of 600,000 to 850,000 distinct CDR3 sequences listed, around 15% are singletons. Sequenced here: PBMCs from blood, sampled 14 days before vaccination. The origin of the receptors is a man aged 50-60 years who received an inactivated influenza vaccine.

This clonotype has at least ten counts. The V call is TRBV7-9, the J call TRBJ2-5, with D possibly TRBD1 on 7 matching bases. The V gene's germline CDR1 is SEHNR and CDR2 FQNEAQ (reference sequence). The CDR3 has 17 amino acids. Trimming removed 7 bases from V and 5 bases from J, with 26 bases in between. The CDR3 nucleotides are TGTGCCAGCACCCGCGTTCCCAGGAGGGGGCGATTGGAGACCCAGTACTTC. It codes for CASTRVPRRGRLETQYF.

This clonotype was found a few times. The J gene is TRBJ2-7, the V gene TRBV10-2; possibly TRBD2 for D (5 bases). Germline values: CDR1 WSHSY, CDR2 SAAADI. The CDR3 spans 12 residues. The V end lost 3 bases, the J end lost 6 bases, and 9 bases lay between the germline ends. The CDR3 DNA follows: TGCGCCAGCAGTGATGGAGGCCTCGAGCAGTACTTC. Translation: CASSDGGLEQYF.

This clonotype was counted between two and nine times. V and J are TRBV7-6 and TRBJ2-7; TRBD1 matches at 7 bases. The ends lost 1 base at V and 0 bases at J; junction bases unmatched: 3. Germline CDR1 reads SGHVS; CDR2 reads FNYEAQ. The CDR3 has 15 residues. The CDR3 spells CASSLEGASSYEQYF. The CDR3, as DNA: TGTGCCAGCAGCTTAGAGGGGGCTAGCTCCTACGAGCAGTACTTC.

V gene TRBV13 combines with J gene TRBJ2-7, with TRBD1 matching over 11 bases. This CDR3 is built from 14 residues. The germline CDR1 and CDR2 sequences are PRHDT and FYEKMQ (reference sequence). The junction had 6 bases not matched to a gene; V was cut back by 5 bases and J by 6 bases. The CDR3 bases are TGTGCCAGCAGCGAGGGGACAGGGGGTTTCGAGCAGTACTTC. Amino acids: CASSEGTGGFEQYF.

This clonotype was seen a few times. This chain joins TRBV11-2 and TRBJ2-5; D call uncertain. The V and J ends lost 1 base and 0 bases respectively, with 9 bases between them. CDR1 SGHAT and CDR2 FQNNGV come from the germline V gene. The CDR3 totals 15 residues. In DNA form, the CDR3 reads TGTGCCAGCAGCTTAGTGGGTCAACACCAAGAGACCCAGTACTTC. Protein: CASSLVGQHQETQYF.

This clonotype was recorded at least ten times. V gene TRBV5-4 combines with J gene TRBJ2-1; 7 nucleotides line up with TRBD2. Per germline, CDR1 SGHNT and CDR2 YYREEE (reference sequence). V shed 4 bases, J shed 2 bases, and the junction held 6 bases outside the gene matches. The CDR3 runs 15 residues. The CDR3 protein is CASSLSGDPYNEQFF. The CDR3 DNA follows: TGTGCCAGCAGCCTAAGCGGGGATCCCTACAATGAGCAGTTCTTC.

At least ten counts were recorded for this clonotype. V gene TRBV11-2 combines with J gene TRBJ2-3; possibly TRBD1 for D (5 bases). Germline-derived CDR1 and CDR2 are SGHAT and FQNNGV. With 2 bases removed from V and 5 bases from J, the gap between germline ends came to 20 bases. The CDR3 extends over 17 amino acids. For the CDR3, the DNA is TGTGCCAGCAGCTTAAACTCAGGGCCCTGGCACCAAGATACGCAGTATTTT. It is translated as CASSLNSGPWHQDTQYF.

This clonotype was counted between two and nine times. The chain employs TRBV25-1 and TRBJ2-5; 13 bases match TRBD2. Germline V gene lookup returns CDR1 MGHDK and CDR2 SYGVNS. CDR3 length: 16 amino acids. Trimming removed 3 bases from V and 5 bases from J; junction bases left unmatched: 6. CDR3 in DNA: TGTGCCAGCAGTGACTTAGGACTAGCGGGAGATGAGACCCAGTACTTC. This sequence encodes CASSDLGLAGDETQYF.

The chain joins TRBV15 to TRBJ2-1; possible D gene TRBD1, 7 bases. Trimming took 1 base from V and 8 from J, leaving 18 bases between them. CDR1 is LNHNV and CDR2 is YYDKDF in the germline V gene (reference sequence). The CDR3 is 16 amino acids. The chain's CDR3 is CATSRAIETGRYEQFF. DNA of the CDR3: TGTGCCACCAGCAGAGCCATTGAGACAGGGAGGTATGAGCAGTTCTTC.

This clonotype was seen a handful of times. The J gene is TRBJ2-7, the V gene TRBV29-1, with 12 bases identical to TRBD1. This CDR3 is 16 amino acids long. The J segment lost 6 bases and the V segment lost 4 bases, leaving 13 bases of the junction unmatched. Germline CDR1 and CDR2: SQVTM and ANQGSEA. The CDR3 here is CSVGRTWDRGQGEQYF. CDR3 nucleotides: TGCAGCGTTGGGAGGACATGGGACAGGGGGCAAGGCGAGCAGTACTTC.

The chain uses TRBV15 and TRBJ2-6; possible D gene TRBD1, 5 bases. The V and J ends lost 4 bases and 1 base respectively, with 14 bases between them. CDR1 is LNHNV, CDR2 YYDKDF, per germline (reference sequence). CDR3 size: 17 residues. The CDR3 nucleotides read TGTGCCACCAGCACTCAGGGAATACCTTCTGGGGCCAACGTCCTGACTTTC. Translating gives CATSTQGIPSGANVLTF. Combining the CDR3 with reference TRBV15 and TRBJ2-6 gives the whole variable domain DAMVIQNPRYQVTQFGKPVTLSCSQTLNHNVMYWYQQKSSQAPKLLFHYYDKDFNNEADTPDNFQSRRPNTSFCFLDIRSPGLGDTAMYLCATSTQGIPSGANVLTFGAGSRLTVL.

The chain has TRBV15 and TRBJ1-5; TRBD1 matches at 8 bases. The CDR3 is 13 residues long. V lost 3 bases and J lost 9; bases outside the gene matches: 4. CDR1 is LNHNV and CDR2 is YYDKDF in the germline V gene (reference sequence). This chain's CDR3 is CATSRDRARPQHF. The DNA for the CDR3 is TGTGCCACCAGCAGGGACAGGGCCAGGCCCCAGCATTTT.

The chain recombines TRBV7-2 with TRBJ2-2; D gene unclear. Germline values: CDR1 SGHTA, CDR2 FQGNSA. The CDR3 sequence is 13 residues long. Trimming removed 6 bases at V and 8 bases at J, with 13 bases between. The CDR3 DNA reads TGTGCCAGCAGAAGGACCGATCCGGGGGAGCTGTTTTTT. Translation: CASRRTDPGELFF.

The genes are TRBV7-9 and TRBJ2-7; D perhaps matches TRBD2 (5 bases). Germline V gives CDR1 SEHNR, CDR2 FQNEAQ (reference sequence). Trimming removed 6 bases at V and 4 bases at J, with 13 bases between. The CDR3 is 13 residues long. The CDR3 DNA sequence: TGTGCCAGCAGACCCGGGATCGGGTACGAGCAGTACTTC. Residues: CASRPGIGYEQYF.